This T cell receptor beta chain was captured by sequencing in a study of blood T cell repertoires in COVID-19. Across the whole study: Acute and convalescent COVID-19 samples came from the United States, Italy and Spain. From T cells, B-cell-depleted T cells, or PBMCs came the material, which was cDNA or gDNA.

Using immunoSEQ multiplex PCR, the repertoire was profiled, and TCRdb retains in-frame clones only, with some absent. The sample shows 350,000 to 550,000 clones, 80% to 90% of them seen only once. The V segment lost 5 bases and the J segment 2 bases; nucleotides outside the gene matches: 11. This CDR3 has 16 amino acids. The V gene's germline CDR1 is LNHDA and CDR2 SQIVND (reference sequence). The receptor was isolated from a woman in her thirties with acute or convalescent COVID-19. V gene TRBV19 combines with J gene TRBJ2-7, with 8 bases aligning to TRBD2. Material for sequencing was peripheral blood. The CDR3 is CASSPIGGVGTYEQYF. DNA for the CDR3: TGTGCCAGTAGTCCAATCGGGGGGGTAGGCACCTACGAGCAGTACTTC. Looking up the rest from reference TRBV19 and TRBJ2-7 gives the full variable domain: DGGITQSPKYLFRKEGQNVTLSCEQNLNHDAMYWYRQDPGQGLRLIYYSQIVNDFQKGDIAEGYSVSREKKESFPLTVTSAQKNPTAFYLCASSPIGGVGTYEQYFGPGTRLTVT.